This T cell receptor beta chain originates from a study of neurological immune-mediated disorders. This clonotype was seen repeatedly, ten times or more. The time point was: longitudinal time-point 2. Germline CDR1 SQVTM, CDR2 ANQGSEA. This CDR3 contains 12 residues. Trimming cost V 8 bases and J 5 bases, with 15 bases left between them. MiXCR, applied by TCRdb to the 5' RACE reads, yields one record per CDR3 protein. The data contain roughly 60,000 distinct CDR3 sequences, more than 9.5% of them seen just once; the ten biggest clones take up approximately 12%. The specimen was PBMCs. The chain employs TRBV29-1 and TRBJ1-1; D call uncertain. This clonotype was sampled from a man aged 25-45 years in good health. CDR3 in amino acids: CSPGEVGTEAFF. The CDR3 DNA sequence: TGCAGCCCGGGTGAGGTTGGGACTGAAGCTTTCTTT. Drawing the rest from reference TRBV29-1 and TRBJ1-1, the complete variable domain is SAVISQKPSRDICQRGTSLTIQCQVDSQVTMMFWYRQQPGQSLTLIATANQGSEATYESGFVIDKFPISRPNLTFSTLTVSNMSPEDSSIYLCSPGEVGTEAFFGQGTRLTVV.